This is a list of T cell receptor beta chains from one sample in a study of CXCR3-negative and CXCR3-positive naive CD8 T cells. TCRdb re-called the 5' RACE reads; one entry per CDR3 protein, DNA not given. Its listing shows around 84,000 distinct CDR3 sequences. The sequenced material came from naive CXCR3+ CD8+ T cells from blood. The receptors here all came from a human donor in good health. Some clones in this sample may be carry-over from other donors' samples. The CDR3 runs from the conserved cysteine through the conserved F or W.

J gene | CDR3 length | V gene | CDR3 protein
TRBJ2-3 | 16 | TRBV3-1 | CASSQDAAEAADTQYF
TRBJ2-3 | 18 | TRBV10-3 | CAISEVLAGTTGTDTQYF
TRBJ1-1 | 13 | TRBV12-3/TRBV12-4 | CASSFGRYTEAFF
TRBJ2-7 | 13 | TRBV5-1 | CASSTSGGYEQYF
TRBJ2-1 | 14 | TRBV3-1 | CASSQGLNLNEQFF
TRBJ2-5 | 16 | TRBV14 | CASSQDKGGGWETQYF
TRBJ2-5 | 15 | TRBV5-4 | CASSFLQGLQETQYF
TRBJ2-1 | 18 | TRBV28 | CASRQIQLTSGDYNEQFF
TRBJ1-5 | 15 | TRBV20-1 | CSAEAGILSNQPQHF
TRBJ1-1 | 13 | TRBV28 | CASSPWSNTEAFF
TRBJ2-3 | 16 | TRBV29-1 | CSVESKEREGPDTQYF
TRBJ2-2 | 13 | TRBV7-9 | CASRVGNTGELFF
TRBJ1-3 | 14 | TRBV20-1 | CSAQDREEGNTIYF
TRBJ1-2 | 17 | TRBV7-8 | CASSLVRVDSQNYGYTF
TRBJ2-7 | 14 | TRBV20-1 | CSANGIPSSYEQYF
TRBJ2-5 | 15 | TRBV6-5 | CASSYSLDRGETQYF
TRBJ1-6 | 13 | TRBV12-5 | CASARDRGSPLHF
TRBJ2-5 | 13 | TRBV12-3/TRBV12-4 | CASSLIFQETQYF
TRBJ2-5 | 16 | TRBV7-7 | CASSDESGDYQETQYF
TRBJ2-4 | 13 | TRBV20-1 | CSAFGTSSNIQYF
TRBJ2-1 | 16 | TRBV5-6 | CASSLPSEGRGNEQFF
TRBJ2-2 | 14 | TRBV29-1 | CSVDFSANTGELFF
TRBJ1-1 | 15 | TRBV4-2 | CASSQVVGSNTEAFF
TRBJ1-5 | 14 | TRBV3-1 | CASSQAQGHQPQHF
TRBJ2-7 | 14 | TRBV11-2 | CASSLTGVADEQYF
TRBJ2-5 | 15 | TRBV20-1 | CSAREPAFNMETQYF
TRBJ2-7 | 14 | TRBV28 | CASSLCGPTCEQYF
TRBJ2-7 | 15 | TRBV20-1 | CSAPEKGPIDREQYF
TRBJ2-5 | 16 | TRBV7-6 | CASSDLVGVLGETQYF
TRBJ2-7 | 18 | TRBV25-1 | CASSEFWGPSGRPYEQYF
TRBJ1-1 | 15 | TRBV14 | CASSHVTGDNTEAFF
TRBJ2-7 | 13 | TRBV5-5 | CASSPEVRDEQYF
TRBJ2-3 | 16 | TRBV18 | CASSPPRLGDADTQYF
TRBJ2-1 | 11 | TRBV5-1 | CASSPGIEQFF
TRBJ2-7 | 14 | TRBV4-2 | CASSQAGGNYEQYF
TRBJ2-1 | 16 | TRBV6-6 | CASSYSIEGGVNEQFF
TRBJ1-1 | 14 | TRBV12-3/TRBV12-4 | CASSLPGVNTEAFF
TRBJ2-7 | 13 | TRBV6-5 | CASRSGEVNEQYF
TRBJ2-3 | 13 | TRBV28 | CASSLKSTDTQYF
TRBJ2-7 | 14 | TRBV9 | CASSARQGVSEQYF
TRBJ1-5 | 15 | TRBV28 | CASTPVPGGNQPQHF
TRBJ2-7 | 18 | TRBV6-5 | CASSYSPLTGQGAYEQYF
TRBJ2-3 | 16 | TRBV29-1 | CSVVREFARGTDTQYF
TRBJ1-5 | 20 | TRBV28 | CASSLFIWSSGDRPNQPQHF
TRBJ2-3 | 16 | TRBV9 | CASSVNPTSITDTQYF
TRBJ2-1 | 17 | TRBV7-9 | CASSPPSGRLSYNEQFF
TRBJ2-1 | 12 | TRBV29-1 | CSIGRGGNEQFF
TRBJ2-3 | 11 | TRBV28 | CASSFGGAQYF
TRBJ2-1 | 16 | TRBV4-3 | CASSQDVAGDNNEQFF
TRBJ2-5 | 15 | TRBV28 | CASRLRISLEETQYF
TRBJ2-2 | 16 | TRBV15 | CATSRERGANTGELFF